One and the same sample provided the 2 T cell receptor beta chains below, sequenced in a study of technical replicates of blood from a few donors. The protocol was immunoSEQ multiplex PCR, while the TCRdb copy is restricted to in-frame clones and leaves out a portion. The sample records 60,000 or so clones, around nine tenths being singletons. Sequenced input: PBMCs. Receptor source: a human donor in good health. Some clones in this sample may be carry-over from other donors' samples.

CDR3 DNA: TGTGCCAGCAGTGTACAGGGAGGGGACACTGAAGCTTTCTTT. Its translation: CASSVQGGDTEAFF. The chain uses TRBV2 and TRBJ1-1; D may be TRBD1 (6 bases). In germline, CDR1 is SNHLY, CDR2 FYNNEI. V gave up 4 bases and J gave up 3 bases, with 12 bases separating them. This CDR3 is 14 amino acids long.

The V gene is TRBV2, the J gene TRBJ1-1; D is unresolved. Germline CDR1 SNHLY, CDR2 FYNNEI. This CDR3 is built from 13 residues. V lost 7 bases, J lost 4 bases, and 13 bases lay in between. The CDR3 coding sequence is TGTGCCAGCACCAGGCCCGGGATCACTGAAGCTTTCTTT. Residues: CASTRPGITEAFF. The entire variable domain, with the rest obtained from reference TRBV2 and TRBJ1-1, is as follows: EPEVTQTPSHQVTQMGQEVILRCVPISNHLYFYWYRQILGQKVEFLVSFYNNEISEKSEIFDDQFSVERPDGSNFTLKIRSTKLEDSAMYFCASTRPGITEAFFGQGTRLTVV.